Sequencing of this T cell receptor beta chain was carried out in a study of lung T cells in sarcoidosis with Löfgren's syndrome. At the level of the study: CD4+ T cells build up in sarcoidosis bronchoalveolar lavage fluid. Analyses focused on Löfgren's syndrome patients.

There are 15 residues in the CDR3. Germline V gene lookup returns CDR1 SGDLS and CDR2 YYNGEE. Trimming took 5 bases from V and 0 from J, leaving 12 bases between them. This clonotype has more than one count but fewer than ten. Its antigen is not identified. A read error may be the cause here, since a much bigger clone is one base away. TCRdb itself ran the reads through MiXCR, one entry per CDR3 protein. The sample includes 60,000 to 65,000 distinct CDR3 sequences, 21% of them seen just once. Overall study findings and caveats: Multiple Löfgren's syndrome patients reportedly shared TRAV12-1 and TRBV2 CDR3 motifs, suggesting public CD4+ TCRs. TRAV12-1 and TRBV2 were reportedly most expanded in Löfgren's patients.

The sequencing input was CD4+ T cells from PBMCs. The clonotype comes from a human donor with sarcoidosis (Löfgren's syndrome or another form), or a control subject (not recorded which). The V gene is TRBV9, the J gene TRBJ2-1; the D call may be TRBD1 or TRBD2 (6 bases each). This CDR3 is CASSGGGSSYNEQFF. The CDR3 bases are TGTGCCAGCAGTGGAGGGGGGAGCTCCTACAATGAGCAGTTCTTC.